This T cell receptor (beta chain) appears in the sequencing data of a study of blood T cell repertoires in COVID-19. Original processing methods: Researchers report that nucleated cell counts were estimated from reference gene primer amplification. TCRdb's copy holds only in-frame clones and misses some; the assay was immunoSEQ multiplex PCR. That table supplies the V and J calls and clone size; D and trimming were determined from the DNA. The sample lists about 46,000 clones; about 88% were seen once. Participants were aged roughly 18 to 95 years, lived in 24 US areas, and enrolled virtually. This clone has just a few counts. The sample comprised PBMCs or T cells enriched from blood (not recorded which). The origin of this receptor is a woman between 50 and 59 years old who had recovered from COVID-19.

CDR3 in DNA: TGTGCCAGCAGTGTTGAACAGGGGATCGCTCAGCCCCAGCATTTT. This gives the protein CASSVEQGIAQPQHF. V gene TRBV2 combines with J gene TRBJ1-5, with 7 positions matching TRBD1. Germline CDR1 is SNHLY and CDR2 is FYNNEI. The CDR3 has 15 residues. Trimming at V came to 4 bases and at J to 6 bases, leaving 9 bases not matched to a gene. The full variable domain, completed using reference TRBV2 and TRBJ1-5, is EPEVTQTPSHQVTQMGQEVILRCVPISNHLYFYWYRQILGQKVEFLVSFYNNEISEKSEIFDDQFSVERPDGSNFTLKIRSTKLEDSAMYFCASSVEQGIAQPQHFGDGTRLSIL.